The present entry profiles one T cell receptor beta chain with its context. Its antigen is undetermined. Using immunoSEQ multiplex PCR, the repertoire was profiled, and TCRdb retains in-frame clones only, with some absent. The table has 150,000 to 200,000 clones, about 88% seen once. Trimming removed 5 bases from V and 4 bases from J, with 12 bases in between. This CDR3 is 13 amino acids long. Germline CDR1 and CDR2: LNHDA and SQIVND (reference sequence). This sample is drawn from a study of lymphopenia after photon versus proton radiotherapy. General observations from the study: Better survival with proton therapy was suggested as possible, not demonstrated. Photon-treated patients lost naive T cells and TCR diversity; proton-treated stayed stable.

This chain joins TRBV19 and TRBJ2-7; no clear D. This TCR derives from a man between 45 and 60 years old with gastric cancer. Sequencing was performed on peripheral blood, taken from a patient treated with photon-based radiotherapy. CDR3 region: CASSSQSTYEQYF. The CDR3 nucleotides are TGTGCCAGTAGTTCACAAAGCACTTACGAGCAGTACTTC.